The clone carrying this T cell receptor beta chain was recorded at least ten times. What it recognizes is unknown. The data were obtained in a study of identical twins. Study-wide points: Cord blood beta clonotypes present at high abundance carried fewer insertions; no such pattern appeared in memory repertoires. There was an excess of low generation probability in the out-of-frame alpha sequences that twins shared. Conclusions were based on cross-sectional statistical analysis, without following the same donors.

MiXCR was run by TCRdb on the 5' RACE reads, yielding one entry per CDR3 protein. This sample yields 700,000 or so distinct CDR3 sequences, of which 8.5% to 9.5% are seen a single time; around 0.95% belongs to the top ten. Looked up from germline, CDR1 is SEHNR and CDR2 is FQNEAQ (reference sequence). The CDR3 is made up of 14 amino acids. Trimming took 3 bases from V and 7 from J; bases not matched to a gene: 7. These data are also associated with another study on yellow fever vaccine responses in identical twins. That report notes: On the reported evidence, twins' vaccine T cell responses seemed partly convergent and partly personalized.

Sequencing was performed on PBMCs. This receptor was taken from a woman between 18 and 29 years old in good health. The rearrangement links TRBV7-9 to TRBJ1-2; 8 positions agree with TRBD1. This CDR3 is CASSFNGQGGGYTF. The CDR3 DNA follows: TGTGCCAGCAGCTTCAACGGACAGGGTGGTGGCTACACCTTC. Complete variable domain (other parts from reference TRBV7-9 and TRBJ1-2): DTGVSQNPRHKITKRGQNVTFRCDPISEHNRLYWYRQTLGQGPEFLTYFQNEAQLEKSRLLSDRFSAERPKGSFSTLEIQRTEQGDSAMYLCASSFNGQGGGYTFGSGTRLTVV.